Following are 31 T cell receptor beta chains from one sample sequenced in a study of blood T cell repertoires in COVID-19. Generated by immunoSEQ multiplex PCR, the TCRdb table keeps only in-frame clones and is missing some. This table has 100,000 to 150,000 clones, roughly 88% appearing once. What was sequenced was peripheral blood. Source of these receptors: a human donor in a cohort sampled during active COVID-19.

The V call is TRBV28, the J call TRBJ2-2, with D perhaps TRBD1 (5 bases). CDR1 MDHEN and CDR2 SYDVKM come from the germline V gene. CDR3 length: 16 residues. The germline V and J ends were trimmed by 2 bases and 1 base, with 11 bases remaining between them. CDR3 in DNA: TGTGCCAGCAGTTTAGCCGGGCAGGGGAACACCGGGGAGCTGTTTTTT. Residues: CASSLAGQGNTGELFF.

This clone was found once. The chain's CDR3 is CASSPQGLPNEKLFF. DNA for the CDR3: TGTGCCAGCAGCCCCCAGGGATTACCTAATGAAAAACTGTTTTTT. The chain recombines TRBV7-2 with TRBJ1-4; possibly TRBD1 for D (5 bases). CDR1 SGHTA and CDR2 FQGNSA come from the germline V gene. CDR3 length: 15 amino acids. V was shortened by 5 bases and J by 3 bases, with 13 bases between the two germline ends.

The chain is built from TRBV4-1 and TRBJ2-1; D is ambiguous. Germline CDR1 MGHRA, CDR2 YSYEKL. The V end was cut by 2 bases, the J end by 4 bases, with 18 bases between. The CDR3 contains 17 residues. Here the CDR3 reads CASSQSNFRSRYNEQFF. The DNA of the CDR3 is TGCGCCAGCAGCCAATCCAATTTCCGCTCCAGATACAATGAGCAGTTCTTC.

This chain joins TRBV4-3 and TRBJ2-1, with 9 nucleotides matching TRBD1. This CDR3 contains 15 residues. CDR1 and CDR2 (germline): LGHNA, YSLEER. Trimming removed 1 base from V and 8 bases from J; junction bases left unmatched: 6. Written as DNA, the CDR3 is TGCGCCAGCAGCCAAGCCGGGACAGGGTTCCATGAGCAGTTCTTC. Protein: CASSQAGTGFHEQFF.

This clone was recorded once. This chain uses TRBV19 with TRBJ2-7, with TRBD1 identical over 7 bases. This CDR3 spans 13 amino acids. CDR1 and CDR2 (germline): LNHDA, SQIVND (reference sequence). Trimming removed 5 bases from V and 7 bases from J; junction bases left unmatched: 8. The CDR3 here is CASSSRQGWEQYF. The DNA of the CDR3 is TGTGCCAGTAGTTCAAGACAGGGTTGGGAGCAGTACTTC.

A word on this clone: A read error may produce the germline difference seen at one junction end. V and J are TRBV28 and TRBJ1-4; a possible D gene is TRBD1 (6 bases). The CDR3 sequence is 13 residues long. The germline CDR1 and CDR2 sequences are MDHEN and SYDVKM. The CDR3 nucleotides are TGTGCCAGCACCTCAAATCCGACCGGGACACAAGTTTTT. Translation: CASTSNPTGTQVF.

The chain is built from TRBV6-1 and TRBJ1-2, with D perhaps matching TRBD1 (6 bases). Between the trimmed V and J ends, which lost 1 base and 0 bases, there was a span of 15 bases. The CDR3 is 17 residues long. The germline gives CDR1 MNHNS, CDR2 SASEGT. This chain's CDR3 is CASSEVSGGQANYGYTF. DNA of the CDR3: TGTGCCAGCAGTGAAGTATCGGGGGGCCAAGCTAACTATGGCTACACCTTC.

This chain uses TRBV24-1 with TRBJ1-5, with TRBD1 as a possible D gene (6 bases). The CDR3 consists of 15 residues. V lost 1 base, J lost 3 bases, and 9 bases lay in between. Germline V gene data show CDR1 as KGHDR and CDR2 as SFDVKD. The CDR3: CATSDFDRINQPQHF. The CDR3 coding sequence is TGTGCCACCAGTGATTTTGACAGGATCAATCAGCCCCAGCATTTT.

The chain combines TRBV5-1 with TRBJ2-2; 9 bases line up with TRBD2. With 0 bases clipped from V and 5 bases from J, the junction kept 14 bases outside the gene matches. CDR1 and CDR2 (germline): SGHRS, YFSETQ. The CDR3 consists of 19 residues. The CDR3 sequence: CASSLEGSAGGTRTGELFF. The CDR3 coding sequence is TGCGCCAGCAGCTTGGAGGGTTCAGCGGGAGGTACTAGGACCGGGGAGCTGTTTTTT. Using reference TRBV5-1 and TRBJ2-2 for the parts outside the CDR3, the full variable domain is KAGVTQTPRYLIKTRGQQVTLSCSPISGHRSVSWYQQTPGQGLQFLFEYFSETQRNKGNFPGRFSGRQFSNSRSEMNVSTLELGDSALYLCASSLEGSAGGTRTGELFFGEGSRLTVL.

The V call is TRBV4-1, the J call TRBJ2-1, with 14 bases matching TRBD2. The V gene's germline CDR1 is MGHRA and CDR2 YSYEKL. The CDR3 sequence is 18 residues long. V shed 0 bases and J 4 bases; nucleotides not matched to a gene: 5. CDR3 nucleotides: TGCGCCAGCAGCCAAGAGGGGACTAGCGGGAGTATATACAATGAGCAGTTCTTC. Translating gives CASSQEGTSGSIYNEQFF.

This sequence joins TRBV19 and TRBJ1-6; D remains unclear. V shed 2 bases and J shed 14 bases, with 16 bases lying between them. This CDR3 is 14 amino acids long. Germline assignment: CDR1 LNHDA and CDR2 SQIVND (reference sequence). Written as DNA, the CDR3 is TGTGCCAGTAGTATATCCGAAATTGAACCGGCCCTCCACTTT. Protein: CASSISEIEPALHF.

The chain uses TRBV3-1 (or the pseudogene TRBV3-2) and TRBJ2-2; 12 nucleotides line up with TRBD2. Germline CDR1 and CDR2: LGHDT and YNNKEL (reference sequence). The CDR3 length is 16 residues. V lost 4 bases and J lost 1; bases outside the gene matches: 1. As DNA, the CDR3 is TGTGCCAGCAGCCGGACTAGCGGGATGAACACCGGGGAGCTGTTTTTT. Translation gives CASSRTSGMNTGELFF.

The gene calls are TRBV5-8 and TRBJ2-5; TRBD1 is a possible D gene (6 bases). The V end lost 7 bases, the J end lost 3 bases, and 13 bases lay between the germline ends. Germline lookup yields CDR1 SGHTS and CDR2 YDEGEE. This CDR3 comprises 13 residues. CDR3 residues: CASDPRGKETQYF. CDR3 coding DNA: TGTGCCAGCGACCCCAGGGGAAAAGAGACCCAGTACTTC.

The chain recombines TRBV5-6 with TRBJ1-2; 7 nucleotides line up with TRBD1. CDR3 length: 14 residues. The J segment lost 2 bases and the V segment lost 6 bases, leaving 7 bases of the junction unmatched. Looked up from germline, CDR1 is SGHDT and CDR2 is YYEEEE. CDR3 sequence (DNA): TGTGCCAGCACCAAGACAGGGATCAACTATGGCTACACCTTC. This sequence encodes CASTKTGINYGYTF.

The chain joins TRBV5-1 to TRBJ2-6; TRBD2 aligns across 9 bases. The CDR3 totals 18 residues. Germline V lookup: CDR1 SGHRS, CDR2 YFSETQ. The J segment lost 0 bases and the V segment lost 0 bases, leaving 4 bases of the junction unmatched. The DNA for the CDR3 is TGCGCCAGCAGCTTGGCCCCTAGCGGGGCCTCTGGGGCCAACGTCCTGACTTTC. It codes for CASSLAPSGASGANVLTF.

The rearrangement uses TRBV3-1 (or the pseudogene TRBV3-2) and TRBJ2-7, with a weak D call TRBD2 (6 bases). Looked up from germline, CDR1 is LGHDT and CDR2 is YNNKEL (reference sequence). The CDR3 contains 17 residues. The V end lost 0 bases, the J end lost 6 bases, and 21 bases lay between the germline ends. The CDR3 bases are TGTGCCAGCAGCCAAGATAAAGGTAGCGGCAGCCTCGGCGAGCAGTACTTC. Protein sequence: CASSQDKGSGSLGEQYF.

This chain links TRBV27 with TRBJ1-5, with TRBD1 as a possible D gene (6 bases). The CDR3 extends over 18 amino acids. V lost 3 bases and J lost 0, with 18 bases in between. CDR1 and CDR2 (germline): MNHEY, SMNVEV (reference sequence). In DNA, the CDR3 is TGTGCCAGCAGTTTGGGAGGGGGATCACGGCTTAGCAATCAGCCCCAGCATTTT. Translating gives CASSLGGGSRLSNQPQHF.

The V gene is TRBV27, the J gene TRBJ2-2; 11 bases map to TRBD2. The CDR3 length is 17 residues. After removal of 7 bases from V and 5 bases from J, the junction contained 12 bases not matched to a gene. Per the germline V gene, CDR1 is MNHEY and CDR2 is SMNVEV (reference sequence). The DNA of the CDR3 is TGTGCCAGCACCTACGGTCGACTAGCGGGACGAACCGGGGAGCTGTTTTTT. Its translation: CASTYGRLAGRTGELFF.

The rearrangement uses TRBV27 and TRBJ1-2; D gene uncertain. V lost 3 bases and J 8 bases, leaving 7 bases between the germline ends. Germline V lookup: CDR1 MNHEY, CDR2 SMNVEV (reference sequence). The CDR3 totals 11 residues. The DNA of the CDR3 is TGTGCCAGCAGTTTTACGGTGGGCTACACCTTC. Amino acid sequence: CASSFTVGYTF.

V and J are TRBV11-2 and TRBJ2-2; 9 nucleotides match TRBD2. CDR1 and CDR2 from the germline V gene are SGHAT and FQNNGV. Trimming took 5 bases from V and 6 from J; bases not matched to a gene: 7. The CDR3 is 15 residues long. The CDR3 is CASSPLAGYSGELFF. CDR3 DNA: TGTGCCAGCAGCCCCCTAGCGGGATATTCCGGGGAGCTGTTTTTT.

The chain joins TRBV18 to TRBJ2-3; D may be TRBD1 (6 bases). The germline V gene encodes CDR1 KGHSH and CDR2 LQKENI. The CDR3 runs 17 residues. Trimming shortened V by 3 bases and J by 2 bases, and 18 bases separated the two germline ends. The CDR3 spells CASSPALRTAVTDTQYF. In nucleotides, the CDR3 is TGTGCCAGCTCACCGGCTCTAAGGACAGCCGTCACAGATACGCAGTATTTT.

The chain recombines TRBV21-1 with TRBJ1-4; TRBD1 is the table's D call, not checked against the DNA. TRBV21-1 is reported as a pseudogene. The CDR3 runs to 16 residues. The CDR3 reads CASSKAAPSTNEKLFF. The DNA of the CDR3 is TGTGCCAGCAGCAAAGCGGCACCGTCAACTAATGAAAAACTGTTTTTT.

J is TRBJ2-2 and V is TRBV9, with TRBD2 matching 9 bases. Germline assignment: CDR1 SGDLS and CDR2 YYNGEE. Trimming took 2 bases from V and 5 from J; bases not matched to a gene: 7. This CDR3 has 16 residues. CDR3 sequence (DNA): TGTGCCAGCAGCGTGTCGGGACTAGCTCCTACCGGGGAGCTGTTTTTT. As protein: CASSVSGLAPTGELFF.

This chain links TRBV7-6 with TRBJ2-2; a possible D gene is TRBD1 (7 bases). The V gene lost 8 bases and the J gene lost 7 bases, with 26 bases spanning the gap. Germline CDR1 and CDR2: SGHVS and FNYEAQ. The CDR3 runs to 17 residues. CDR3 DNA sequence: TGTGCCAGCCGACCGTCCGTGGGCGGGACAGTGAGCGGGGAGCTGTTTTTT. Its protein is CASRPSVGGTVSGELFF.

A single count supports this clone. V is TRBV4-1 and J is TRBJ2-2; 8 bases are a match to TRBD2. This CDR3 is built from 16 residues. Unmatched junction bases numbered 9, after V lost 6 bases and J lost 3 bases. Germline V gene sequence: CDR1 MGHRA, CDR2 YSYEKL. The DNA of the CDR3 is TGCGCCAGCAGAAACCGTGGACTAGCAGACACCGGGGAGCTGTTTTTT. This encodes CASRNRGLADTGELFF.

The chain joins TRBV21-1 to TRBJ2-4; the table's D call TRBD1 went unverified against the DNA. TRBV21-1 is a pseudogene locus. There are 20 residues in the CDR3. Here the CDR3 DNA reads TGTGCCAGCAGCAAAGAGAAGGACAGGGCGGGAACCCTAGCCAAAAACATTCAGTACTTC. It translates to CASSKEKDRAGTLAKNIQYF.

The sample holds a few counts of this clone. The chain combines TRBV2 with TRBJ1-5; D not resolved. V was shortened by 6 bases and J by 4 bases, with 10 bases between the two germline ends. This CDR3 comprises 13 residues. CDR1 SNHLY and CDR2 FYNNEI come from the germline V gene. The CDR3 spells CASRMTGNQPQHF. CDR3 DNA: TGTGCCAGCAGAATGACGGGGAATCAGCCCCAGCATTTT.

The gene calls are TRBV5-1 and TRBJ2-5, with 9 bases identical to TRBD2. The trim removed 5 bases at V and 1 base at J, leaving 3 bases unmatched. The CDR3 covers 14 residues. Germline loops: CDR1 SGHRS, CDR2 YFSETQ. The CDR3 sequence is CASSGGRAQETQYF. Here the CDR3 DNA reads TGCGCCAGCAGTGGCGGGAGGGCCCAAGAGACCCAGTACTTC.

CDR3 sequence: CASKVVDREDEKLFF. CDR3 coding DNA: TGCGCCAGCAAAGTCGTCGACAGGGAAGATGAAAAACTGTTTTTT. The chain joins TRBV23-1 to TRBJ1-4; 7 nucleotides line up with TRBD1. TRBV23-1 is an ORF, with its function uncertain. V lost 7 bases to trimming and J lost 6 bases; unmatched junction nucleotides: 11. The CDR3 spans 15 residues.

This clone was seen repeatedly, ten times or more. In DNA, the CDR3 is TGTGCCAGCAGTTTATCCAGTGGGCCCCACTACGAGCAGTACTTC. Translation: CASSLSSGPHYEQYF. V usage is TRBV27 and J usage is TRBJ2-7; no definite D call. This CDR3 is 15 amino acids long. V lost 0 bases and J 3 bases, leaving 12 bases between the germline ends. Germline V gene data show CDR1 as MNHEY and CDR2 as SMNVEV (reference sequence).

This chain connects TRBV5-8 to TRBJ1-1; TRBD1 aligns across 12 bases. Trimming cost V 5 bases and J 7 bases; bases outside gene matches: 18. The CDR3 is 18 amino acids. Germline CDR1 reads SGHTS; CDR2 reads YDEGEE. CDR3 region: CASRPPGQGAVRSGEAFF. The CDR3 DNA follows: TGTGCCAGCAGACCCCCGGGACAGGGGGCCGTAAGAAGTGGTGAAGCTTTCTTT.